Shown below are 21 T cell receptor beta chains from a single sample sequenced in a study of T cells in localized non-small cell lung cancer. The table came from immunoSEQ multiplex PCR; TCRdb's copy has only in-frame clones and leaves some out. The sample includes around 15,000 clones, 70% to 90% of them seen just once. Sequences were derived from peripheral blood, sampled before any cancer treatment. The source is a male donor at least 60 years old with stage I lung adenocarcinoma.

This sequence joins TRBV4-2 and TRBJ2-5, with 15 bases lining up with TRBD2. V trimming: 4 bases; J trimming: 5 bases; junction bases outside the gene matches: 2. The germline gives CDR1 LGHNA, CDR2 YNFKEQ. The CDR3 is made up of 15 amino acids. The CDR3 nucleotides read TGTGCCAGCAGCCCCGGGACTAGCGGGAGGGAGACCCAGTACTTC. It encodes CASSPGTSGRETQYF.

The chain joins TRBV28 to TRBJ2-1; D unclear. The V gene's germline CDR1 is MDHEN and CDR2 SYDVKM. V was trimmed by 4 bases and J by 10 bases, leaving 14 bases between them. The CDR3 consists of 13 residues. The CDR3 sequence: CASSSQRPPEQFF. For the CDR3, the DNA is TGTGCCAGCAGTTCTCAAAGACCGCCCGAGCAGTTCTTC.

This sequence joins TRBV15 and TRBJ1-5, with 8 bases that match TRBD1. The V gene end was trimmed by 4 bases and the J gene end by 3 bases; junction bases not matched to a gene: 8. Germline values: CDR1 LNHNV, CDR2 YYDKDF (reference sequence). The CDR3 contains 16 residues. The CDR3 DNA sequence: TGTGCCACCAGCACCTTAGGACAGGGCCCCAATCAGCCCCAGCATTTT. This translates into CATSTLGQGPNQPQHF. Combining the CDR3 with reference TRBV15 and TRBJ1-5 gives the whole variable domain DAMVIQNPRYQVTQFGKPVTLSCSQTLNHNVMYWYQQKSSQAPKLLFHYYDKDFNNEADTPDNFQSRRPNTSFCFLDIRSPGLGDTAMYLCATSTLGQGPNQPQHFGDGTRLSIL.

The rearrangement joins TRBV28 to TRBJ2-7; D possibly uses TRBD1 or TRBD2 (6 bases each). V lost 3 bases and J 6 bases, leaving 18 bases between the germline ends. The CDR3 has 15 residues. The V gene's germline CDR1 is MDHEN and CDR2 SYDVKM. CDR3 amino acids: CASSLASRGLGEQYF. The CDR3 DNA follows: TGTGCCAGCAGTTTGGCCAGCCGGGGGCTGGGCGAGCAGTACTTC.

CDR3 bases: TGCGCCAGCAGCCAGTCTCGGGGGGTTAACACTGAAGCTTTCTTT. It is translated as CASSQSRGVNTEAFF. The chain combines TRBV4-3 with TRBJ1-1; possible D gene TRBD1, 5 bases. CDR3 length equals 15 residues. Germline V lookup: CDR1 LGHNA, CDR2 YSLEER. Trimming pared 3 bases from V and 2 bases from J, leaving 13 bases between.

The chain uses TRBV7-2 and TRBJ2-2; the D gene is possibly TRBD1 (6 bases). From germline, CDR1 is SGHTA and CDR2 FQGNSA. Trimming left V 5 bases short and J 1 base short, with 11 bases between. This CDR3 has 15 amino acids. The CDR3 protein is CASSRPTGNTGELFF. The DNA of the CDR3 is TGTGCCAGCAGCCGACCGACAGGGAACACCGGGGAGCTGTTTTTT.

This chain connects TRBV14 to TRBJ2-3, with TRBD2 matching over 10 bases. Trimming at V came to 4 bases and at J to 3 bases, leaving 4 bases not matched to a gene. Germline V gives CDR1 SGHDN, CDR2 FVKESK. The CDR3 is 15 residues long. In DNA form, the CDR3 reads TGTGCCAGCAGCCTCCCGGGACTAGCGACAGATACGCAGTATTTT. The encoded protein is CASSLPGLATDTQYF.

Comment on this clone: An end of the junction does not agree with germline; a read error may underlie this. V and J are TRBV7-2 and TRBJ2-5, with D tentatively TRBD1 (5 bases). CDR3 length equals 14 residues. The germline V gene encodes CDR1 SGHTA and CDR2 FQGNSA. The CDR3 bases are TGTGCCAGCAGTTCGCAGGGATCTCAAGGGACCCAGTACTTC. This sequence encodes CASSSQGSQGTQYF.

Concerning this clone: Relative to the germline gene, one junction end is altered; a read error may explain this. The genes are TRBV5-4 and TRBJ1-1; D possibly corresponds to TRBD1 (6 bases). The CDR3 extends over 14 amino acids. Germline assignment: CDR1 SGHNT and CDR2 YYREEE (reference sequence). CDR3 sequence (DNA): TGTGCCGGCAGCCGGACGGGGGGCAGCACTGAAGCTTTCTTT. Its translation: CAGSRTGGSTEAFF. Supplemented by reference TRBV5-4 and TRBJ1-1, the full variable domain reads ETGVTQSPTHLIKTRGQQVTLRCSSQSGHNTVSWYQQALGQGPQFIFQYYREEENGRGNFPPRFSGLQFPNYSSELNVNALELDDSALYLCAGSRTGGSTEAFFGQGTRLTVV.

This chain connects TRBV4-2 to TRBJ1-4, with TRBD1 as a possible D gene (6 bases). Trimming removed 6 bases at V and 2 bases at J, with 13 bases between. The CDR3 has 15 residues. From germline, CDR1 is LGHNA and CDR2 YNFKEQ. The CDR3 region has the DNA TGTGCCAGCAGGGAACGACAGGAGACTAATGAAAAACTGTTTTTT. This sequence encodes CASRERQETNEKLFF.

The chain combines TRBV7-8 with TRBJ2-1, with D possibly matching TRBD2 (5 bases). Deletions cut 1 base from V and 7 bases from J, with 11 bases between. Germline V CDR1 and CDR2: SGHVS, FQNEAQ. This CDR3 is built from 14 residues. The DNA for the CDR3 is TGTGCCAGCAGCTTAGTCCCTTCGGGAAATGAGCAGTTCTTC. Its translation is CASSLVPSGNEQFF.

In this sample, this clone turned up once. The V gene is TRBV4-3, the J gene TRBJ2-1, with D uncertain. The CDR3 has 13 amino acids. Trimming removed 1 base from V and 7 bases from J, with 8 bases in between. Germline V gives CDR1 LGHNA, CDR2 YSLEER. Here the CDR3 reads CASSQVWENEQFF. The CDR3 DNA follows: TGCGCCAGCAGCCAAGTTTGGGAAAATGAGCAGTTCTTC.

V is TRBV7-8 and J is TRBJ1-3, with D perhaps matching TRBD1 (6 bases). Per germline, CDR1 SGHVS and CDR2 FQNEAQ. CDR3 size: 17 residues. With 1 base removed from V and 1 base from J, the gap between germline ends came to 14 bases. The CDR3 DNA is TGTGCCAGCAGCTTAGTCGGGGGCACGGGTTCTGGAAACACCATATATTTT. It codes for CASSLVGGTGSGNTIYF. Based on the CDR3 plus reference TRBV7-8 and TRBJ1-3, the full variable domain is GAGVSQSPRYKVAKRGQDVALRCDPISGHVSLFWYQQALGQGPEFLTYFQNEAQLDKSGLPSDRFFAERPEGSVSTLKIQRTQQEDSAVYLCASSLVGGTGSGNTIYFGEGSWLTVV.

The chain combines TRBV7-2 with TRBJ2-2; D ambiguous. The CDR3 sequence is 13 residues long. V lost 3 bases to trimming and J lost 5 bases, with 7 bases between them. Germline values: CDR1 SGHTA, CDR2 FQGNSA. The CDR3 DNA reads TGTGCCAGCAGCTTTAAAGGGACCGGGGAGCTGTTTTTT. Translation gives CASSFKGTGELFF. Complete variable domain (other parts from reference TRBV7-2 and TRBJ2-2): GAGVSQSPSNKVTEKGKDVELRCDPISGHTALYWYRQSLGQGLEFLIYFQGNSAPDKSGLPSDRFSAERTGGSVSTLTIQRTQQEDSAVYLCASSFKGTGELFFGEGSRLTVL.

V is TRBV19 and J is TRBJ2-7; a possible D gene is TRBD1 (6 bases). CDR3 length: 14 residues. The germline V gene encodes CDR1 LNHDA and CDR2 SQIVND (reference sequence). V lost 9 bases, J lost 0 bases, and 15 bases lay in between. The CDR3 reads CASAQGPLSYEQYF. The CDR3 DNA follows: TGTGCCAGCGCGCAGGGGCCCCTCTCCTACGAGCAGTACTTC.

The chain couples TRBV7-2 to TRBJ1-1, with 9 bases that match TRBD1. Trimming took 3 bases from V and 7 from J; bases not matched to a gene: 6. CDR1 SGHTA and CDR2 FQGNSA come from the germline V gene. The CDR3 runs 14 residues. CDR3 amino acids: CASSFTGGAIEAFF. The DNA for the CDR3 is TGTGCCAGCAGCTTTACAGGGGGCGCGATTGAAGCTTTCTTT.

The chain recombines TRBV5-4 with TRBJ2-1; no reliable D call. V was shortened by 1 base and J by 8 bases, with 4 bases between the two germline ends. The CDR3 contains 11 residues. Germline V gene data show CDR1 as SGHNT and CDR2 as YYREEE (reference sequence). For the CDR3, the DNA is TGTGCCAGCAGCTTGTTGCATGAGCAGTTCTTC. It specifies CASSLLHEQFF.

The chain combines TRBV18 with TRBJ2-1, with 10 bases aligning to TRBD2. The CDR3 contains 18 residues. J lost 1 base, V lost 1 base, and 7 bases had no gene match. The germline V gene has CDR1 KGHSH and CDR2 LQKENI. Written as DNA, the CDR3 is TGTGCCAGCTCACCACAGCCTAGCGGGAGAAGGTCCTACAATGAGCAGTTCTTC. Encoded protein: CASSPQPSGRRSYNEQFF.

V gene TRBV27 combines with J gene TRBJ2-1; TRBD2 might be the D (7 bases). V was pared by 7 bases and J by 6 bases, with 25 bases between. This CDR3 is built from 17 residues. Germline values: CDR1 MNHEY, CDR2 SMNVEV (reference sequence). In nucleotides, the CDR3 is TGTGCCAGCATTAGGGGCGGGGGCGTTTCCACCCTCAATGAGCAGTTCTTC. Its protein is CASIRGGGVSTLNEQFF.

V is TRBV6-1 and J is TRBJ1-6; possibly TRBD1 for D (5 bases). This CDR3 is built from 14 residues. Trimming removed 5 bases at V and 10 bases at J, with 15 bases between. Germline CDR1 reads MNHNS; CDR2 reads SASEGT. Written as DNA, the CDR3 is TGTGCCAGCAGTTTCTCGGGACCCGGGTCACCCCTCCACTTT. Amino acid sequence: CASSFSGPGSPLHF.

The rearrangement links TRBV19 to TRBJ2-1; 9 positions match TRBD2. V was pared by 9 bases and J by 4 bases, with 7 bases of the junction left unmatched. CDR1 and CDR2 from the germline V gene are LNHDA and SQIVND (reference sequence). The CDR3 consists of 14 residues. The CDR3, as DNA: TGTGCCAGCAACCTAGCGGGATCTTACAATGAGCAGTTCTTC. Translating gives CASNLAGSYNEQFF.